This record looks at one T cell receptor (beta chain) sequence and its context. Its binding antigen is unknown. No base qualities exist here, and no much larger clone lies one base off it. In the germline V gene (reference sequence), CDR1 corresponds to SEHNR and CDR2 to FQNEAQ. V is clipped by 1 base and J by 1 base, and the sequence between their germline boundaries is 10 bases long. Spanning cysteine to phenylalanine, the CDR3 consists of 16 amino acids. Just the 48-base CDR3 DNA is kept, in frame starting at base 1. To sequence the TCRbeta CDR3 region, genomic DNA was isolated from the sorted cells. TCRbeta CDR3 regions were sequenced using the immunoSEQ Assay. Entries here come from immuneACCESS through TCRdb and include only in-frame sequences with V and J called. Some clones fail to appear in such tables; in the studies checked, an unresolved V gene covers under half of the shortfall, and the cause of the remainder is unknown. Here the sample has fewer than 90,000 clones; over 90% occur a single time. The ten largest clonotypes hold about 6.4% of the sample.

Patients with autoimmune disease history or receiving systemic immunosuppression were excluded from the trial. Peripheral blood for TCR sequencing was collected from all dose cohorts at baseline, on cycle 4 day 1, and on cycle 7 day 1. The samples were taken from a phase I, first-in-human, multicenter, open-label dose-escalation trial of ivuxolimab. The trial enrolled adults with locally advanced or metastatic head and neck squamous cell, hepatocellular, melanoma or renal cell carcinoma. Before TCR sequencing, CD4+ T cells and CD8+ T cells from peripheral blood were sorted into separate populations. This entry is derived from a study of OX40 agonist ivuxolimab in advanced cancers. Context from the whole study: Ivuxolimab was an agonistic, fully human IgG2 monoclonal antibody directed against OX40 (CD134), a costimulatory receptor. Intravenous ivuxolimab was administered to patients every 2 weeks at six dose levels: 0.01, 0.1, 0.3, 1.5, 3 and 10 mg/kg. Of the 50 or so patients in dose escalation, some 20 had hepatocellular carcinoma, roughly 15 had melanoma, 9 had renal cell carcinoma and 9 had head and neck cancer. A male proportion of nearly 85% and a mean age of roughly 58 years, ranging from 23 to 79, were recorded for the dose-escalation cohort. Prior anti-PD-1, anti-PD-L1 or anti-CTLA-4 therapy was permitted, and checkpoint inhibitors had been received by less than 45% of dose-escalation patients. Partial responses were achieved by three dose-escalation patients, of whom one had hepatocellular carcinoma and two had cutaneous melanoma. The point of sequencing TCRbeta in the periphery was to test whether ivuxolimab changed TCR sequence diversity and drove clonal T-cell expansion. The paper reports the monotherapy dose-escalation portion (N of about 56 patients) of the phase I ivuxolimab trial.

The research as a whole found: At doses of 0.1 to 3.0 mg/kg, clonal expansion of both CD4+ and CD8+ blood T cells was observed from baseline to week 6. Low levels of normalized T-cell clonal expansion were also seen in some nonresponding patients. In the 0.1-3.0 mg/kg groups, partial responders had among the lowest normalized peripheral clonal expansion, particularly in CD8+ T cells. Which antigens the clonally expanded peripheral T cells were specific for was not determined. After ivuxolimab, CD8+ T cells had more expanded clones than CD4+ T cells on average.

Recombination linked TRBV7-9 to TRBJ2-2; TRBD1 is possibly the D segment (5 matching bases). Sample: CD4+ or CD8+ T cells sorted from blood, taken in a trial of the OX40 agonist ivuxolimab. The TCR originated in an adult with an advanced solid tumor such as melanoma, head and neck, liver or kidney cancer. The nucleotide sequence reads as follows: TGTGCCAGCAGCTTAGAAGAGCAGGGGAACACCGGGGAGCTGTTTTTT. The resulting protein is CASSLEEQGNTGELFF. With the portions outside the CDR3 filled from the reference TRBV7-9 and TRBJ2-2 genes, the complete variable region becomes DTGVSQNPRHKITKRGQNVTFRCDPISEHNRLYWYRQTLGQGPEFLTYFQNEAQLEKSRLLSDRFSAERPKGSFSTLEIQRTEQGDSAMYLCASSLEEQGNTGELFFGEGSRLTVL.